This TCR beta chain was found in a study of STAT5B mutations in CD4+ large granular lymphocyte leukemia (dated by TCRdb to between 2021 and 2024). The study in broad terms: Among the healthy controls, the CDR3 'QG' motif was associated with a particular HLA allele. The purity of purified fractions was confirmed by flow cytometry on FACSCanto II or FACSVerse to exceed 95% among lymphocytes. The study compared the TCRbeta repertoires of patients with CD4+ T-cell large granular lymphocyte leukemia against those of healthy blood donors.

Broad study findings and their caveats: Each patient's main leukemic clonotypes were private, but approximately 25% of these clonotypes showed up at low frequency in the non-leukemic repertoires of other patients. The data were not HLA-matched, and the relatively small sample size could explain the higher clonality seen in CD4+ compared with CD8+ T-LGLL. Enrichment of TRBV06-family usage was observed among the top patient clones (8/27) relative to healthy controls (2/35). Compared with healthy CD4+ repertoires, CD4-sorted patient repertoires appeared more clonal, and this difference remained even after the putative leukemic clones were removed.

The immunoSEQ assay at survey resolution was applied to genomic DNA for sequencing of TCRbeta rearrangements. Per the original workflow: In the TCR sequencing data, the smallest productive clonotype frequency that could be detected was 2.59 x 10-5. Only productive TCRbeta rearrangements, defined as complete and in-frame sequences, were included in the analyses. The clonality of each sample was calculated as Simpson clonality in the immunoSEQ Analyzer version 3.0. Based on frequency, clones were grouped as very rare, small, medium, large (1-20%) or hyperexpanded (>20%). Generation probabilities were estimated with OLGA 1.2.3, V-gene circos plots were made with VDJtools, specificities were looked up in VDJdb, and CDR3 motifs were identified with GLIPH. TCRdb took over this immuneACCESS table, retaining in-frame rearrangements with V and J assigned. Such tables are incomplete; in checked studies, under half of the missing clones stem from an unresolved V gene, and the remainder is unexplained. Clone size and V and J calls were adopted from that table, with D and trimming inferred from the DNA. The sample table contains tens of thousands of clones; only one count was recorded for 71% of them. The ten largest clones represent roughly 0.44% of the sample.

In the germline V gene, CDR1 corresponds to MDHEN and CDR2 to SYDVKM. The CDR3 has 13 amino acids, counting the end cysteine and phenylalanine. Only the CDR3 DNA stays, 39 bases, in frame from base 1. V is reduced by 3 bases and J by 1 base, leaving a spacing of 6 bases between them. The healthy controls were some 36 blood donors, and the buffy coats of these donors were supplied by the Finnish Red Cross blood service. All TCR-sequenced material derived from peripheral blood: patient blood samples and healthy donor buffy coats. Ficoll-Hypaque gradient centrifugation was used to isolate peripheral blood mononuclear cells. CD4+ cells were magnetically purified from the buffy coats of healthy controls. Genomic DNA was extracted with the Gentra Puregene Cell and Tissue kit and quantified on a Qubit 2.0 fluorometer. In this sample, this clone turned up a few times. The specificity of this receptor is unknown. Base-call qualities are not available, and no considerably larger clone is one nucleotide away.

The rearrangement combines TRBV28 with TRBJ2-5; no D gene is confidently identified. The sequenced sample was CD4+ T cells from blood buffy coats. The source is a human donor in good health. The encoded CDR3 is CASSFDFQETQYF. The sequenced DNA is TGTGCCAGCAGTTTCGACTTCCAAGAGACCCAGTACTTC.